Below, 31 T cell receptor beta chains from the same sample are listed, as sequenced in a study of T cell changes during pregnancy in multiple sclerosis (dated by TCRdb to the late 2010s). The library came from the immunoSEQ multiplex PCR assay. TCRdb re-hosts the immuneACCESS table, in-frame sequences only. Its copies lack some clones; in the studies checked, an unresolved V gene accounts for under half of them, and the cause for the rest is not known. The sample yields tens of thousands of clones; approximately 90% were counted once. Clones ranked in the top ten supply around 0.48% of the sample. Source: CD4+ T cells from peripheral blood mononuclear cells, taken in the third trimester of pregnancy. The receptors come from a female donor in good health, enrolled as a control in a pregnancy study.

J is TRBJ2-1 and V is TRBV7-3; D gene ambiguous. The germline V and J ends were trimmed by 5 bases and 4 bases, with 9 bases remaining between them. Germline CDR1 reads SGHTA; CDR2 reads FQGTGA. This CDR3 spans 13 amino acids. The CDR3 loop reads CASSLRSYNEQFF. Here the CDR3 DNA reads TGTGCCAGCAGCCTCCGGAGTTACAATGAGCAGTTCTTC.

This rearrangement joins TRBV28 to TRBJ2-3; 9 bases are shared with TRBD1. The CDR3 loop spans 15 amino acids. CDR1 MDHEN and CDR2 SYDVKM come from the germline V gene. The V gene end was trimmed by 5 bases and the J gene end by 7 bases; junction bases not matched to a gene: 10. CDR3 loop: CASSPPGQGSNTQYF. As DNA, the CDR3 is TGTGCCAGCAGTCCCCCGGGACAGGGATCGAATACGCAGTATTTT.

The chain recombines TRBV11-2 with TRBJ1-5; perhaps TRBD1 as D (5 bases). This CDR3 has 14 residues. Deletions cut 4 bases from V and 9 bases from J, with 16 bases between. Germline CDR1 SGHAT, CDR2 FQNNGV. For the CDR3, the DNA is TGTGCCAGCAGCTCGGGCGGGGGTCCTGCGCCCCAGCATTTT. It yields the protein CASSSGGGPAPQHF.

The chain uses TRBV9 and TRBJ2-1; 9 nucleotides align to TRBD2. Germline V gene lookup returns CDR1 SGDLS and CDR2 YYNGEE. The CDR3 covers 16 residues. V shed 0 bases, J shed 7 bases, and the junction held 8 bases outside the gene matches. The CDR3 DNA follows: TGTGCCAGCAGCGTAGGAGGAAGTAGCGGGAGAAATGAGCAGTTCTTC. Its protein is CASSVGGSSGRNEQFF. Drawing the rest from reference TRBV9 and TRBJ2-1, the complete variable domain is DSGVTQTPKHLITATGQRVTLRCSPRSGDLSVYWYQQSLDQGLQFLIQYYNGEERAKGNILERFSAQQFPDLHSELNLSSLELGDSALYFCASSVGGSSGRNEQFFGPGTRLTVL.

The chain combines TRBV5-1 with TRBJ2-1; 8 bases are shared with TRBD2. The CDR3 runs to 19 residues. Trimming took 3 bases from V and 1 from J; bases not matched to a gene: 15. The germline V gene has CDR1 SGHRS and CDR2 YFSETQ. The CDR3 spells CASSWGIGGAFGSYNEQFF. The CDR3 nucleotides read TGCGCCAGCAGCTGGGGTATCGGGGGGGCCTTTGGTTCCTACAATGAGCAGTTCTTC.

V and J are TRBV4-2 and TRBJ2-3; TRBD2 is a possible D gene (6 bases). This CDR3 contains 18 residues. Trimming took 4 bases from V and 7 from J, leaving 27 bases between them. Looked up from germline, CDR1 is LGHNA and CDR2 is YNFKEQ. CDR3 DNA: TGTGCCAGCAGCCCGAAGACGCAAGAGGGACTGGGCTACCATACGCAGTATTTT. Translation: CASSPKTQEGLGYHTQYF.

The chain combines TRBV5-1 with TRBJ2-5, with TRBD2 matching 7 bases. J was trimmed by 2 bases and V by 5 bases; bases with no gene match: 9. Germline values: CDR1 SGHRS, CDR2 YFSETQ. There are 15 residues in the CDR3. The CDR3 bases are TGCGCCAGCAGTGTTTTGTCTAGCGGACAAGAGACCCAGTACTTC. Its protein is CASSVLSSGQETQYF.

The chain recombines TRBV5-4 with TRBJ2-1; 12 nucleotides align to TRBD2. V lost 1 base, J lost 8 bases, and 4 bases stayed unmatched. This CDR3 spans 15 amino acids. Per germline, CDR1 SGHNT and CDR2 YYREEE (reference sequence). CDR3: CASSLKLAGGDEQFF. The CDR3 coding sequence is TGTGCCAGCAGCTTGAAACTAGCGGGAGGAGATGAGCAGTTCTTC. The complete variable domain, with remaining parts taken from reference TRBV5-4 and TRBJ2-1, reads ETGVTQSPTHLIKTRGQQVTLRCSSQSGHNTVSWYQQALGQGPQFIFQYYREEENGRGNFPPRFSGLQFPNYSSELNVNALELDDSALYLCASSLKLAGGDEQFFGPGTRLTVL.

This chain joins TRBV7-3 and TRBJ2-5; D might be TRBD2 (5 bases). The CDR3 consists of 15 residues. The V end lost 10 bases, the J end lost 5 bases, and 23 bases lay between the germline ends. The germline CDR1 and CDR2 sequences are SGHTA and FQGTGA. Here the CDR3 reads CATYKRQPLAETQYF. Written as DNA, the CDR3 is TGTGCCACCTATAAGCGGCAACCTTTAGCCGAGACCCAGTACTTC.

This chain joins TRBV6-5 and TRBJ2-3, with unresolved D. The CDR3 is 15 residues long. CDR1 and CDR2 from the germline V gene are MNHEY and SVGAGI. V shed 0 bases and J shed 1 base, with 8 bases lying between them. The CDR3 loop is CASSYSGARTDTQYF. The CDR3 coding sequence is TGTGCCAGCAGTTACTCGGGCGCGCGCACAGATACGCAGTATTTT.

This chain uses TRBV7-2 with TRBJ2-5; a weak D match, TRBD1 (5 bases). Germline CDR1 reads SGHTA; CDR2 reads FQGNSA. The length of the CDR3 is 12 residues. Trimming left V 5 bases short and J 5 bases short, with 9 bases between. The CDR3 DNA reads TGTGCCAGCAGCCCCCCAGGGGAGACCCAGTACTTC. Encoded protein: CASSPPGETQYF.

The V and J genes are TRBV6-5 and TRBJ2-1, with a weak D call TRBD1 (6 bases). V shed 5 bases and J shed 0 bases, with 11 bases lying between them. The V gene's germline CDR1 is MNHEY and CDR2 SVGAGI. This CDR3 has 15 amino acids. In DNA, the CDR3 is TGTGCCAGCAGTCTGACAGGTAGCTCCTACAATGAGCAGTTCTTC. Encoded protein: CASSLTGSSYNEQFF.

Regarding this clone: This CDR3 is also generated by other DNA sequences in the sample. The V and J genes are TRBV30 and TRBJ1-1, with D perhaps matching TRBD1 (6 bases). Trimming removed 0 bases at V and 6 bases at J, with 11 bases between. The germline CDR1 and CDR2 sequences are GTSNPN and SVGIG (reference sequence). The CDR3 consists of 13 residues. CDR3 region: CAWSVQGLSEAFF. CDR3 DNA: TGTGCCTGGAGTGTACAGGGCCTTTCTGAAGCTTTCTTT.

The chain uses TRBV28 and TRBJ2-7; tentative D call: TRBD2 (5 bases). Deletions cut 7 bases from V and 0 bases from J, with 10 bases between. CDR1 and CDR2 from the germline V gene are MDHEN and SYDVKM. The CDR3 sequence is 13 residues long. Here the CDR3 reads CASIQRNSYEQYF. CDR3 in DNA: TGTGCCAGCATCCAGCGGAACTCCTACGAGCAGTACTTC.

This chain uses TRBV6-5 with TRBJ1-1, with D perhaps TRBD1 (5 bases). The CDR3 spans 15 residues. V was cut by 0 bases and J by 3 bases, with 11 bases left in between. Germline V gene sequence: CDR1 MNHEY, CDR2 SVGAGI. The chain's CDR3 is CASSYSVRGDTEAFF. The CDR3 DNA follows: TGTGCCAGCAGTTACTCGGTTCGGGGGGACACTGAAGCTTTCTTT.

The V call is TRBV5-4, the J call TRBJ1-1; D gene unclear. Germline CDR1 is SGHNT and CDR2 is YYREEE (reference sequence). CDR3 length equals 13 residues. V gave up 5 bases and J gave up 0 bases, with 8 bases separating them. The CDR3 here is CASSLEMNTEAFF. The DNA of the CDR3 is TGTGCCAGCAGTTTAGAAATGAACACTGAAGCTTTCTTT.

The CDR3 protein is CASSSGWRQYF. As DNA, the CDR3 is TGTGCCAGCAGCTCAGGGTGGCGGCAGTACTTC. This sequence joins TRBV11-2 and TRBJ2-7; perhaps TRBD1 as D (5 bases). V lost 4 bases, J lost 9 bases, and 10 bases lay in between. The CDR3 length is 11 residues. Looked up from germline, CDR1 is SGHAT and CDR2 is FQNNGV.

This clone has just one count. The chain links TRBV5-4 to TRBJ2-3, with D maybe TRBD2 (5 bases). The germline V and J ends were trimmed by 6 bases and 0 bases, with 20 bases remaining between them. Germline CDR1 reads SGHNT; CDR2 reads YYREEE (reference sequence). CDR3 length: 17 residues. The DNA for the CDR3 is TGTGCCAGCACCCCCTCCTTGGAACGGGGAAGCACAGATACGCAGTATTTT. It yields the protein CASTPSLERGSTDTQYF.

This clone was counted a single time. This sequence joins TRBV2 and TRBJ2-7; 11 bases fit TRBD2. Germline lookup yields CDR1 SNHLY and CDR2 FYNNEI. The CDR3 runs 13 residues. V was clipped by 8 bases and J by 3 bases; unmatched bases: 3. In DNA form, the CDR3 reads TGTGCCAGCGGGACTAGCGGCATCTACGAGCAGTACTTC. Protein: CASGTSGIYEQYF.

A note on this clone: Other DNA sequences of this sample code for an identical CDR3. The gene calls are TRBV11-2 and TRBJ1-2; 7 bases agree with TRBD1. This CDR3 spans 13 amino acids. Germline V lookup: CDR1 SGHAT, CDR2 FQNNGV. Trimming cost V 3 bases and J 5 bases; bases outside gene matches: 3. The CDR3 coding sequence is TGTGCCAGCAGCTTGGGACAGAATTATGGCTACACCTTC. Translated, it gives CASSLGQNYGYTF.

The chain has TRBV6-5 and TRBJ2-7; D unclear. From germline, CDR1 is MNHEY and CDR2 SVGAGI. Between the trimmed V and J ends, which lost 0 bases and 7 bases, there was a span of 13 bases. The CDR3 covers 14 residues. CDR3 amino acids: CASSYSAPPVEQYF. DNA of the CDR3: TGTGCCAGCAGTTACTCGGCCCCACCAGTAGAGCAGTACTTC.

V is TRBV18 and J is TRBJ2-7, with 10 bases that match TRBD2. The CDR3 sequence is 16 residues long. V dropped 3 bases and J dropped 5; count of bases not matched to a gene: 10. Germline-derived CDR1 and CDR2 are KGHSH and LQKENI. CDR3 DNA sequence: TGTGCCAGCTCACCGCGTTCGCTAGCGGGGGAGCACGAGCAGTACTTC. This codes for CASSPRSLAGEHEQYF.

The CDR3 DNA reads TGTGCCAGTAGTATCGGGATCTCCGCGGGGGCAGAGACCCAGTACTTC. Its translation is CASSIGISAGAETQYF. V gene TRBV19 combines with J gene TRBJ2-5; tentatively, D is TRBD2 (7 bases). Germline-derived CDR1 and CDR2 are LNHDA and SQIVND (reference sequence). V lost 3 bases, J lost 4 bases, and 18 bases lay in between. The CDR3 is 16 amino acids.

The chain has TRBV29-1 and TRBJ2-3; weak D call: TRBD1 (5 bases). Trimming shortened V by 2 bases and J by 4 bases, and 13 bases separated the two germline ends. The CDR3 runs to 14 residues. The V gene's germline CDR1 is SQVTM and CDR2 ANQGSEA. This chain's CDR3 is CSVERGIGADTQYF. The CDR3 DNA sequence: TGCAGCGTTGAAAGGGGTATTGGAGCAGATACGCAGTATTTT.

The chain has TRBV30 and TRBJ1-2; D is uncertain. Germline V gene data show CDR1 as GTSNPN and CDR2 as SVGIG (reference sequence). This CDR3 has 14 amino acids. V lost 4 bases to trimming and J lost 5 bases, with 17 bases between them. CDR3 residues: CAWNLEGWLYGYTF. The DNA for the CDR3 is TGTGCCTGGAACCTCGAGGGTTGGCTTTATGGCTACACCTTC.

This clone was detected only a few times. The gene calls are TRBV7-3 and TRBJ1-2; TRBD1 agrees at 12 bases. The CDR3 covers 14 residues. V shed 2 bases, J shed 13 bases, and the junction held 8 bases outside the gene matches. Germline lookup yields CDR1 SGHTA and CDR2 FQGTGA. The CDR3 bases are TGTGCCAGCAGCTTAGGGACAGGGGGCGATAATTCCACCTTC. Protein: CASSLGTGGDNSTF.

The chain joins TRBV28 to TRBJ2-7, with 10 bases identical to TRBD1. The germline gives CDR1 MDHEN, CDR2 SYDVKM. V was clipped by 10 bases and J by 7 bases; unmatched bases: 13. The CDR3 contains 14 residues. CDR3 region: CATAEGQGSREQYF. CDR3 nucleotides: TGTGCCACCGCGGAGGGACAGGGGTCTCGGGAGCAGTACTTC.

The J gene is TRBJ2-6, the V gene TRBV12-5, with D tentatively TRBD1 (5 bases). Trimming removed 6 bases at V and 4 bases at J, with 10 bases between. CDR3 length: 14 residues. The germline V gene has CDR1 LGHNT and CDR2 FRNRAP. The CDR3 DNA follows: TGTGCTAGTGGGCAGGGATCCGGGGCCAACGTCCTGACTTTC. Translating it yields CASGQGSGANVLTF. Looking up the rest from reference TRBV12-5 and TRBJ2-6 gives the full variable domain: DARVTQTPRHKVTEMGQEVTMRCQPILGHNTVFWYRQTMMQGLELLAYFRNRAPLDDSGMPKDRFSAEMPDATLATLKIQPSEPRDSAVYFCASGQGSGANVLTFGAGSRLTVL.

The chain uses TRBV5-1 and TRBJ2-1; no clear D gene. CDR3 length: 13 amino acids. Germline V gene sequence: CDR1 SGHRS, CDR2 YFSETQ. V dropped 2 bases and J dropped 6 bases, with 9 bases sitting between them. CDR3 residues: CASSFPVLNEQFF. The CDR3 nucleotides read TGCGCCAGCAGCTTTCCGGTTCTCAATGAGCAGTTCTTC.

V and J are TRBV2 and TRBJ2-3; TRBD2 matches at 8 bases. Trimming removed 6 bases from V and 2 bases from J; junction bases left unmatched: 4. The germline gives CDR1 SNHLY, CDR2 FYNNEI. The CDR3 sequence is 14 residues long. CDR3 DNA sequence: TGTGCCAGCAGCGGAGCGGGAGTCACAGATACGCAGTATTTT. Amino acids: CASSGAGVTDTQYF.

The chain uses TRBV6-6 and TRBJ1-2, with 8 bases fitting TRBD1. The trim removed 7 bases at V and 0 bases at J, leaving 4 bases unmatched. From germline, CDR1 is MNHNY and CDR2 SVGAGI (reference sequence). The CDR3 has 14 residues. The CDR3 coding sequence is TGTGCCAGCACCGAACAGGGGGCTAACTATGGCTACACCTTC. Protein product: CASTEQGANYGYTF.